The table lists the clone carrying this T cell receptor (beta chain) with many counts. These data originate in a study of Graves' ophthalmopathy and Graves' hyperthyroidism. Orbital computed tomography and thyroid ultrasound, along with TRAb, serum thyroxine and clinical symptoms, underpinned diagnosis. Germline assignment: CDR1 MDHEN and CDR2 SYDVKM. V lost 6 bases and J lost 2; bases outside the gene matches: 3. The CDR3 sequence is 13 residues long. Researchers took RNA transcripts and amplified TCR beta CDR3 regions from them. RT-PCR in the first round used HTBI primers; a second-round multiplex PCR followed. TCRdb re-called the multiplex PCR reads with MiXCR, one entry per CDR3 protein. The table lists under 60,000 distinct CDR3 sequences, about half of them singletons.

This TCR came from an adult woman with Graves' ophthalmopathy. The source material was peripheral blood. V usage is TRBV28 and J usage is TRBJ2-7; 8 positions match TRBD1. The CDR3 DNA reads as TGTGCCAGCAGCCCCAGGGGGCCCTACGAGCAGTACTTC. Its translation is CASSPRGPYEQYF.